The 26 T cell receptor beta chains below all came from one sample that was sequenced in a study of blood T cell repertoires in COVID-19. The repertoire was sequenced with immunoSEQ multiplex PCR; TCRdb's copy has only in-frame clones and lacks some. This sample has around 100,000 clones; roughly 76% occur once, and the top ten carry 4% to 6%. Input material: peripheral blood. The source is a man older than 75 with COVID-19, enrolled during active disease.

V and J are TRBV3-1 (or the pseudogene TRBV3-2) and TRBJ2-7; D call uncertain. V gave up 2 bases and J gave up 3 bases, with 11 bases separating them. The CDR3 runs to 14 residues. The germline V gene has CDR1 LGHDT and CDR2 YNNKEL (reference sequence). Written as DNA, the CDR3 is TGTGCCAGCAGCCAAAGACAATCAGGCTACGAGCAGTACTTC. As protein: CASSQRQSGYEQYF.

In this sample, this clone turned up a few times. The chain employs TRBV2 and TRBJ2-7; no clear D gene. CDR1 SNHLY and CDR2 FYNNEI come from the germline V gene. Trimming took 0 bases from V and 3 from J, leaving 9 bases between them. The CDR3 extends over 14 amino acids. The CDR3 DNA is TGTGCCAGCAGTGAAGCAGCAGGCCGCTACGAGCAGTACTTC. Amino acid sequence: CASSEAAGRYEQYF.

This CDR3 is CASSWGTGANQPQHF. CDR3 nucleotides: TGCGCCAGCAGCTGGGGGACAGGGGCCAATCAGCCCCAGCATTTT. The V call is TRBV5-1, the J call TRBJ1-5; TRBD1 agrees at 10 bases. The CDR3 is made up of 15 amino acids. Germline V gives CDR1 SGHRS, CDR2 YFSETQ. Trimming at V came to 3 bases and at J to 3 bases, leaving 3 bases not matched to a gene.

The chain carries TRBV19 and TRBJ1-5; 9 bases align to TRBD1. Germline V CDR1 and CDR2: LNHDA, SQIVND (reference sequence). This CDR3 is built from 19 residues. The ends lost 3 bases at V and 3 bases at J; junction bases unmatched: 15. The CDR3 nucleotides read TGTGCCAGTAGTATTATCCCCTTTGTCGACAGGGGGGACAATCAGCCCCAGCATTTT. Its protein product is CASSIIPFVDRGDNQPQHF.

The table lists this clone with a count of one. The CDR3 is CASSPPRGSNTEAFF. The CDR3 DNA reads TGTGCCAGCAGTCCCCCGCGGGGCTCCAACACTGAAGCTTTCTTT. This chain links TRBV2 with TRBJ1-1; TRBD1 might be the D (5 bases). Trimming shortened V by 5 bases and J by 2 bases, and 15 bases separated the two germline ends. Germline lookup yields CDR1 SNHLY and CDR2 FYNNEI. The CDR3 length is 15 residues.

J is TRBJ2-7 and V is TRBV10-3, with 8 nucleotides matching TRBD1. The CDR3 extends over 14 amino acids. V lost 8 bases to trimming and J lost 0 bases; unmatched junction nucleotides: 6. The germline V gene encodes CDR1 ENHRY and CDR2 SYGVKD. CDR3 protein: CAIGSGTGSYEQYF. Here the CDR3 DNA reads TGTGCCATCGGATCCGGGACAGGCTCCTACGAGCAGTACTTC.

V usage is TRBV5-1 and J usage is TRBJ1-2, with 7 bases aligning to TRBD1. The CDR3 spans 14 residues. With V trimmed by 4 bases and J by 8 bases, 11 bases remained unmatched. Germline-derived CDR1 and CDR2 are SGHRS and YFSETQ. CDR3 sequence: CASSRAEGAGGYTF. The CDR3 region has the DNA TGCGCCAGCAGCCGCGCCGAGGGGGCAGGGGGCTACACCTTC.

This chain joins TRBV24-1 and TRBJ2-3; TRBD2 agrees at 12 bases. Germline V gene lookup returns CDR1 KGHDR and CDR2 SFDVKD. This CDR3 region has 17 residues. Trimming cost V 5 bases and J 2 bases; bases outside gene matches: 7. The CDR3 spells CATSAGTSGGSTDTQYF. The CDR3 bases are TGTGCCACCAGTGCCGGAACTAGCGGGGGGTCCACAGATACGCAGTATTTT.

The rearrangement links TRBV19 to TRBJ2-2; D unclear. This CDR3 contains 15 residues. Germline lookup yields CDR1 LNHDA and CDR2 SQIVND (reference sequence). V was trimmed by 5 bases and J by 2 bases, leaving 12 bases between them. CDR3 in amino acids: CASSPTSSNTGELFF. In nucleotides, the CDR3 is TGTGCCAGTAGTCCGACATCTTCTAACACCGGGGAGCTGTTTTTT.

The chain uses TRBV5-4 and TRBJ1-1; 8 positions agree with TRBD1. This CDR3 region has 17 residues. Germline CDR1 is SGHNT and CDR2 is YYREEE (reference sequence). The ends lost 4 bases at V and 0 bases at J; junction bases unmatched: 11. The CDR3 loop reads CASSVPGQVTMNTEAFF. CDR3 DNA: TGTGCCAGCAGCGTACCGGGACAGGTGACAATGAACACTGAAGCTTTCTTT.

The CDR3 DNA sequence: TGCGCCAGCAGTGCCAGGGCAGGGGGAGAGACCCAGTACTTC. This gives the protein CASSARAGGETQYF. The chain recombines TRBV4-3 with TRBJ2-5; 7 nucleotides align to TRBD1. The J segment lost 4 bases and the V segment lost 6 bases, leaving 8 bases of the junction unmatched. The CDR3 has 14 residues. Germline assignment: CDR1 LGHNA and CDR2 YSLEER.

The J gene is TRBJ1-1, the V gene TRBV18, with unresolved D. This CDR3 contains 15 residues. V lost 1 base and J 0 bases, leaving 9 bases between the germline ends. Germline V gives CDR1 KGHSH, CDR2 LQKENI. The CDR3 loop reads CASSPREGMNTEAFF. CDR3 bases: TGTGCCAGCTCACCACGAGAGGGTATGAACACTGAAGCTTTCTTT. Full variable domain (remainder filled in from reference TRBV18 and TRBJ1-1): NAGVMQNPRHLVRRRGQEARLRCSPMKGHSHVYWYRQLPEEGLKFMVYLQKENIIDESGMPKERFSAEFPKEGPSILRIQQVVRGDSAAYFCASSPREGMNTEAFFGQGTRLTVV.

The CDR3 DNA follows: TGTGCCAGCAGCCCCAGGGGCGGGGGGGCCTCGAAACCCTACGAGCAGTACTTC. Its translation is CASSPRGGGASKPYEQYF. The genes are TRBV9 and TRBJ2-7, with 9 bases that match TRBD2. The CDR3 is 18 residues long. J lost 2 bases, V lost 4 bases, and 16 bases had no gene match. The germline V gene has CDR1 SGDLS and CDR2 YYNGEE.

The V call is TRBV6-5, the J call TRBJ2-3, with 12 bases matching TRBD2. Per germline, CDR1 MNHEY and CDR2 SVGAGI. The CDR3 covers 14 residues. With V trimmed by 6 bases and J by 6 bases, 4 bases remained unmatched. CDR3 DNA: TGTGCCAGCAGGACTAGCGGGGGTTCCGATACGCAGTATTTT. It is translated as CASRTSGGSDTQYF.

The chain has TRBV4-1 and TRBJ1-1; tentative D call: TRBD1 (6 bases). Per germline, CDR1 MGHRA and CDR2 YSYEKL. Between the trimmed V and J ends, which lost 2 bases and 1 base, there was a span of 17 bases. This CDR3 comprises 17 residues. In DNA form, the CDR3 reads TGCGCCAGCAGCCAATTCCAGGGGATCGCCCGGAACACTGAAGCTTTCTTT. It specifies CASSQFQGIARNTEAFF.

The chain couples TRBV9 to TRBJ2-7; D not resolved. Germline V gene lookup returns CDR1 SGDLS and CDR2 YYNGEE. V dropped 0 bases and J dropped 4 bases, with 11 bases sitting between them. The CDR3 contains 14 residues. The CDR3 DNA reads TGTGCCAGCAGCGTAGGAGACTCCGCGTACGAGCAGTACTTC. Amino acid sequence: CASSVGDSAYEQYF.

The chain's CDR3 is CASSPRQKGGYGYTF. The CDR3 DNA reads TGTGCCAGTAGTCCTCGACAAAAGGGAGGCTATGGCTACACCTTC. The V and J genes are TRBV19 and TRBJ1-2; no clear D. V lost 5 bases and J 4 bases, leaving 17 bases between the germline ends. There are 15 residues in the CDR3. Per germline, CDR1 LNHDA and CDR2 SQIVND (reference sequence). The full variable domain, in which reference TRBV19 and TRBJ1-2 provide the parts outside the CDR3, is DGGITQSPKYLFRKEGQNVTLSCEQNLNHDAMYWYRQDPGQGLRLIYYSQIVNDFQKGDIAEGYSVSREKKESFPLTVTSAQKNPTAFYLCASSPRQKGGYGYTFGSGTRLTVV.

This CDR3 reads CASSFPGTGFSGGYTF. DNA for the CDR3: TGTGCCAGCAGCTTCCCCGGGACAGGGTTTTCTGGCGGCTACACCTTC. The chain is built from TRBV11-2 and TRBJ1-2; 9 bases match TRBD1. CDR1 and CDR2 (germline): SGHAT, FQNNGV. The CDR3 has 16 amino acids. After removal of 3 bases from V and 8 bases from J, the junction contained 13 bases not matched to a gene. The full variable domain, in which reference TRBV11-2 and TRBJ1-2 provide the parts outside the CDR3, is EAGVAQSPRYKIIEKRQSVAFWCNPISGHATLYWYQQILGQGPKLLIQFQNNGVVDDSQLPKDRFSAERLKGVDSTLKIQPAKLEDSAVYLCASSFPGTGFSGGYTFGSGTRLTVV.

This clone is a singleton in its sample. The gene calls are TRBV6-1 and TRBJ2-7; no reliable D call. The CDR3 totals 14 residues. V lost 1 base and J lost 2, with 9 bases in between. Germline CDR1 is MNHNS and CDR2 is SASEGT. This CDR3 is CASSEGSIAYEQYF. CDR3 bases: TGTGCCAGCAGTGAAGGATCTATCGCCTACGAGCAGTACTTC.

The chain links TRBV10-1 to TRBJ1-1, with TRBD1 matching 8 bases. The CDR3 is 13 residues long. From germline, CDR1 is WNHNN and CDR2 SYGVQD (reference sequence). J gave up 4 bases and V 5 bases, and 3 bases lay outside the gene matches. The CDR3: CASSRTGSTEAFF. The DNA for the CDR3 is TGCGCCAGCAGTCGGACAGGGAGCACTGAAGCTTTCTTT.

The V gene is TRBV5-4, the J gene TRBJ1-2, with no clear D. The germline CDR1 and CDR2 sequences are SGHNT and YYREEE (reference sequence). V dropped 0 bases and J dropped 7 bases, with 7 bases sitting between them. The CDR3 contains 12 residues. CDR3 sequence reads: CASSLGNSGYTF. As DNA, the CDR3 is TGTGCCAGCAGCTTGGGAAACAGTGGCTACACCTTC. Full variable domain (rest looked up from reference TRBV5-4 and TRBJ1-2): ETGVTQSPTHLIKTRGQQVTLRCSSQSGHNTVSWYQQALGQGPQFIFQYYREEENGRGNFPPRFSGLQFPNYSSELNVNALELDDSALYLCASSLGNSGYTFGSGTRLTVV.

This chain joins TRBV6-5 and TRBJ1-3; no clear D gene. There are 14 residues in the CDR3. Trimming stripped 5 bases from V and 4 bases from J, with 12 bases between. CDR1 is MNHEY and CDR2 is SVGAGI in the germline V gene. CDR3: CASSPTRAGNTIYF. CDR3 sequence (DNA): TGTGCCAGCAGTCCGACTCGAGCGGGAAACACCATATATTTT.

The rearrangement joins TRBV19 to TRBJ2-1, with D unresolved. V lost 11 bases to trimming and J lost 4 bases, with 15 bases between them. CDR1 LNHDA and CDR2 SQIVND come from the germline V gene (reference sequence). This CDR3 is built from 13 residues. In nucleotides, the CDR3 is TGTGCCGCCCGAGGTTCCGCGTACAATGAGCAGTTCTTC. This gives the protein CAARGSAYNEQFF.

The V gene is TRBV4-3, the J gene TRBJ1-2; TRBD1 agrees at 10 bases. The germline gives CDR1 LGHNA, CDR2 YSLEER. Trimming at V came to 0 bases and at J to 3 bases, leaving 4 bases not matched to a gene. CDR3 size: 16 residues. Here the CDR3 reads CASSQDGTGEDYGYTF. CDR3 DNA: TGCGCCAGCAGCCAAGATGGGACAGGGGAAGACTATGGCTACACCTTC.

The chain couples TRBV27 to TRBJ1-2, with 8 bases that match TRBD1. Trimming cost V 6 bases and J 5 bases; bases outside gene matches: 14. CDR1 is MNHEY, CDR2 SMNVEV, per germline (reference sequence). This CDR3 comprises 16 residues. The CDR3 protein is CASRSGTGAGGYGYTF. The CDR3, as DNA: TGTGCCAGCAGAAGCGGGACAGGCGCGGGCGGATATGGCTACACCTTC.

There are a few counts of this clone. The chain carries TRBV7-3 and TRBJ2-3; D call uncertain. Trimming shortened V by 0 bases and J by 2 bases, and 6 bases separated the two germline ends. The CDR3 has 14 residues. CDR1 is SGHTA, CDR2 FQGTGA, per germline. CDR3 sequence (DNA): TGTGCCAGCAGCTTAACGAGCAACACAGATACGCAGTATTTT. Encoded protein: CASSLTSNTDTQYF.